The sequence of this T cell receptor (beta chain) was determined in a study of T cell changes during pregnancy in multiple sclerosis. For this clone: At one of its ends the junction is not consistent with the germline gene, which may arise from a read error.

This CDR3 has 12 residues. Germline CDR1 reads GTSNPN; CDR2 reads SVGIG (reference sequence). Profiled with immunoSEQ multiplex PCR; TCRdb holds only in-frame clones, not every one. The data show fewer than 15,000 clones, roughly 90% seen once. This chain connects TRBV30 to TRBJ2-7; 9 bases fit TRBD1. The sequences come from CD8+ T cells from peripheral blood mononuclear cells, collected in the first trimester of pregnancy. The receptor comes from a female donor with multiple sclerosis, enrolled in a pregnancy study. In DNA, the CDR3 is TGTGCCTGGAGCCACCCCGGGACAGGGTGGTCCTTC. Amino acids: CAWSHPGTGWSF.